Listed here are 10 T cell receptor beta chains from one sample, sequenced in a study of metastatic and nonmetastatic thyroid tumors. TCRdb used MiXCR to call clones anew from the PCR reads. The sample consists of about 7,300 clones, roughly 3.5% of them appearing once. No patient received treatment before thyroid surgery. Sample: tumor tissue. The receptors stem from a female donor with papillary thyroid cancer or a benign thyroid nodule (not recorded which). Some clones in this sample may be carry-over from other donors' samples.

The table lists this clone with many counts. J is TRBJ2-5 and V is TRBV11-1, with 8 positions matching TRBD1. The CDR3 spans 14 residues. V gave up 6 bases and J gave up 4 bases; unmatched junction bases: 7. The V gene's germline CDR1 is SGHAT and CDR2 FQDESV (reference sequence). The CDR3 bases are TGTGCCAGCAGTTTCCGGACAGGGATAGAGACCCAGTACTTC. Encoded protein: CASSFRTGIETQYF. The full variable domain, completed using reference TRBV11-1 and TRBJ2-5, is EAEVAQSPRYKITEKSQAVAFWCDPISGHATLYWYRQILGQGPELLVQFQDESVVDDSQLPKDRFSAERLKGVDSTLKIQPAELGDSAMYLCASSFRTGIETQYFGPGTRLLVL.

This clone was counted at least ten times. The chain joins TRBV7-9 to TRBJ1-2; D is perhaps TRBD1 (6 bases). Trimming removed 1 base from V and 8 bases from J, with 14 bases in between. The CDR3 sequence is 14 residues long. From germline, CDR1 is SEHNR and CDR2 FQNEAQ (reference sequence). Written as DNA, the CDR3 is TGTGCCAGCAGCTTAGAGACAGGCCGGGGCGGCTACACCTTC. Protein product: CASSLETGRGGYTF.

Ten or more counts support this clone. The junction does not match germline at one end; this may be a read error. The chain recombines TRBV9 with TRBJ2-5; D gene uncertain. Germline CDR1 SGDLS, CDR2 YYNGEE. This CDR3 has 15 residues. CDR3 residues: CASSVSSTNQEAQYF. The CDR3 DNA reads TGTGCCAGCAGCGTAAGTTCGACAAATCAAGAGGCCCAGTACTTC.

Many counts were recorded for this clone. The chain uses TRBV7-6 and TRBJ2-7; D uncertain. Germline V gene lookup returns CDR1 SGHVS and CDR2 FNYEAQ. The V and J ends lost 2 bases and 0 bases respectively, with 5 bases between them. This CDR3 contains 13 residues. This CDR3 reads CASSLSVSYEQYF. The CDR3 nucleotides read TGTGCCAGCAGCTTATCCGTCTCCTACGAGCAGTACTTC.

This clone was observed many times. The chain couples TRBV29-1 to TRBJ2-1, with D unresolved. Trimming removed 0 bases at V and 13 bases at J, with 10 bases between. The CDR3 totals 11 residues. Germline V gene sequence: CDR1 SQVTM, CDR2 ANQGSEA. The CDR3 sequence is CSVEDQGKQFF. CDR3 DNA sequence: TGCAGCGTTGAAGATCAAGGGAAACAGTTCTTC.

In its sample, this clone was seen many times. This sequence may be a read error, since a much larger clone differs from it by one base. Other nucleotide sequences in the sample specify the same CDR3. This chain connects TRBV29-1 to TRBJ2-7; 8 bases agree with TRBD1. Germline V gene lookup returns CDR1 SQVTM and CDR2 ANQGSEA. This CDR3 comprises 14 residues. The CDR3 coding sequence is TGCAGCGTCGCTGACAGGGGAGCTTCCTATGAGCAGTACTTC. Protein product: CSVADRGASYEQYF.

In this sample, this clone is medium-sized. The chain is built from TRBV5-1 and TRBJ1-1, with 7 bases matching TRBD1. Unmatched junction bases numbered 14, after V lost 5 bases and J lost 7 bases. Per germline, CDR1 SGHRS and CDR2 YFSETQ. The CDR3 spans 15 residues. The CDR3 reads CASSPRTGMEIEAFF. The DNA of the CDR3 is TGCGCCAGCAGTCCCAGGACAGGAATGGAGATTGAAGCTTTCTTT.

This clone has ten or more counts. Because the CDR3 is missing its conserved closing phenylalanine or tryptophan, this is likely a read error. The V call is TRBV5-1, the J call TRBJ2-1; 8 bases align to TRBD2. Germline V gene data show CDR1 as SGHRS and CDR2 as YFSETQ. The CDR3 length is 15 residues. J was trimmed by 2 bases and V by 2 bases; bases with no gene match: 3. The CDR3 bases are TGCGCCAGCAGCTTAGCGGGAGAAACCTACAATGAGCAGTTCGTC. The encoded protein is CASSLAGETYNEQFV.

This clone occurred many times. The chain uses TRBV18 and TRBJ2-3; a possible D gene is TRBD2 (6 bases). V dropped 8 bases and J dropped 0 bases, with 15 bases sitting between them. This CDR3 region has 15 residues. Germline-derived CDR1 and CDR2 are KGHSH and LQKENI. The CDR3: CASGSGVISTDTQYF. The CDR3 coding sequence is TGTGCCAGCGGCTCGGGGGTAATTAGCACAGATACGCAGTATTTT.

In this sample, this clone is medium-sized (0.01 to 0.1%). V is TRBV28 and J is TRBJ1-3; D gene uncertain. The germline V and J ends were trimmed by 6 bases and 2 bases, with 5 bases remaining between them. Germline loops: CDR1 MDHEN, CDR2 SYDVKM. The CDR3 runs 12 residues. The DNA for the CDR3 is TGTGCCAGCAGACAAACTGGAAACACCATATATTTT. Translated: CASRQTGNTIYF.